This TCR beta chain emerged from a study of blood T cell repertoires in COVID-19. Study at large: The origin of the acute and convalescent COVID-19 samples was the United States, Italy and Spain. T cells, B-cell-depleted T cells, or PBMCs provided the cDNA or gDNA that served as material.

The germline V gene encodes CDR1 KGHSH and CDR2 LQKENI. CDR3 length equals 13 residues. Trimming took 3 bases from V and 1 from J, leaving 7 bases between them. Only in-frame clones appear in the TCRdb table, and some are missing; sequencing was by immunoSEQ multiplex PCR. The data show roughly 70,000 clones, approximately 86% seen once. Enrollment of patients from Seattle took place during active infection, with longitudinal follow-up. The chain is built from TRBV18 and TRBJ2-7; no definite D call. Sequenced: peripheral blood. This TCR came from a man at least 80 years old with COVID-19, enrolled during active disease. Here the CDR3 reads CASSPTGSYEQYF. The DNA for the CDR3 is TGTGCCAGCTCACCGACTGGATCCTACGAGCAGTACTTC.